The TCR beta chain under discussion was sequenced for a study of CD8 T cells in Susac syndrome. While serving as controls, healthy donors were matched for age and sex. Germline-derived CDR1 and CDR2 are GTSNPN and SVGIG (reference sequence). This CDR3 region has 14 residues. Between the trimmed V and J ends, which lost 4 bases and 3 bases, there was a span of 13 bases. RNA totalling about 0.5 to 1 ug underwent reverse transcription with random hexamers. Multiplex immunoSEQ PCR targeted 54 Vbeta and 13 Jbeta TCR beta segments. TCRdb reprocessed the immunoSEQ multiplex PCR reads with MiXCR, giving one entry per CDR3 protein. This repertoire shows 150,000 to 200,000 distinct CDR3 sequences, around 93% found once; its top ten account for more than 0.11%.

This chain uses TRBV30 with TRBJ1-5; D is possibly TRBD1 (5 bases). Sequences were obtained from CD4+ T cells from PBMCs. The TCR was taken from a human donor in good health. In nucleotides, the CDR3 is TGTGCCTGGACGTCCCAGGGCTTCAATCAGCCCCAGCATTTT. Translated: CAWTSQGFNQPQHF.